This T cell receptor (beta chain) is from a study of regulatory T cells in long-lasting Graves disease. Specified time point: persistent/refractory GD, antithyroid drugs over 5 years with positive TRAb. The TCR library was made from RNA extracted from PBMCs. Only a few counts were recorded for this clonotype. The antigen is not known. Study-wide results and caveats: Patients with persistent disease shared some 3,000 public clonotypes, outpacing the approximately 970 shared by new patients. There were preferences for TRBV28, TRBJ1-2 and TRBJ2-5 in persistent disease.

HTBI primers from iRepertoire and Arm-PCR of CDR3 regions yielded the TCR beta libraries. TCRdb passed the multiplex PCR reads through MiXCR, listing each CDR3 protein once. Of 350,000 to 450,000 distinct CDR3 sequences listed, approximately 25% are singletons. CDR3 length: 16 residues. The germline gives CDR1 SGHTA, CDR2 FQGTGA. V dropped 3 bases and J dropped 1 base, with 15 bases sitting between them. The genes are TRBV7-3 and TRBJ2-5; unclear D gene. Here the sequenced sample was peripheral blood mononuclear cells (PBMCs), taken when the disease was refractory, from a patient treated with antithyroid drugs. The TCR comes from a middle-aged woman with Graves disease. Here the CDR3 reads CASSLGLNTLQETQYF. CDR3 nucleotide sequence: TGTGCCAGCAGCTTGGGATTAAACACCCTCCAAGAGACCCAGTACTTC.